One TCR beta chain is described in this entry. The second PCR ran roughly 6 to 11 cycles with a sample-barcoded 5' primer and J-beta primers. Each single sample gave us at least 2.5 million CDR3-containing paired-end reads. MiXCR, applied by TCRdb to the 5' RACE reads, yields one record per CDR3 protein. The sample comprises around 1,500,000 distinct CDR3 sequences, 28% of which are singletons, and around 7.7% rests with the top ten. This sample is drawn from a study of blood T cells in healthy people across ages. V was shortened by 4 bases and J by 12 bases, with 13 bases between the two germline ends. Germline V gives CDR1 SQVTM, CDR2 ANQGSEA. The CDR3 length is 11 residues.

The sample was blood. This receptor was taken from a woman in her 30s in good health. This rearrangement joins TRBV29-1 to TRBJ2-4; TRBD2 is a possible D gene (5 bases). The CDR3 sequence: CSVVGGLNQYF. As DNA, the CDR3 is TGCAGCGTTGTCGGAGGTCTTAATCAGTACTTC.